Below are 30 T cell receptor beta chains sequenced from a single sample in a study of T cells after posttransplantation cyclophosphamide. Cells defined as naive were viable CD3+CD4+ or CD3+CD8+ and CCR7+CD45RA+CD45RO-CD95-CD27+CD28+. Sequencing used immunoSEQ multiplex PCR; TCRdb keeps in-frame clones, though not all of them. The sample yields about 19,000 clones, over 95% seen once. Material for sequencing was naive CD4+ T cells sorted from PBMCs. All receptors come from a man between 40 and 49 years old in good health, CMV-negative, and a related stem cell transplant donor.

This clone has just one count. The V gene is TRBV7-8, the J gene TRBJ2-7; TRBD2 aligns across 12 bases. From germline, CDR1 is SGHVS and CDR2 FQNEAQ. With 5 bases clipped from V and 4 bases from J, the junction kept 9 bases outside the gene matches. The CDR3 extends over 16 amino acids. The CDR3 loop is CASSQLAGGSSYEQYF. As DNA, the CDR3 is TGTGCCAGCAGCCAGCTAGCGGGAGGGTCCTCATACGAGCAGTACTTC. Combining the CDR3 with reference TRBV7-8 and TRBJ2-7 gives the whole variable domain GAGVSQSPRYKVAKRGQDVALRCDPISGHVSLFWYQQALGQGPEFLTYFQNEAQLDKSGLPSDRFFAERPEGSVSTLKIQRTQQEDSAVYLCASSQLAGGSSYEQYFGPGTRLTVT.

The chain recombines TRBV18 with TRBJ2-7; no firm D call. Trimming left V 6 bases short and J 5 bases short, with 20 bases between. The CDR3 runs to 15 residues. CDR1 and CDR2 from the germline V gene are KGHSH and LQKENI. CDR3 in amino acids: CASSPGSGVQHEQYF. CDR3 bases: TGTGCCAGCTCCCCCGGGTCGGGTGTTCAGCACGAGCAGTACTTC.

This rearrangement joins TRBV5-1 to TRBJ2-1; 8 bases match TRBD2. Germline trimming cut 0 bases from V and 5 bases from J; bases unmatched to any gene: 7. The CDR3 is made up of 16 amino acids. Germline CDR1 SGHRS, CDR2 YFSETQ. CDR3 in amino acids: CASSLVGQAGDNEQFF. The CDR3 DNA sequence: TGCGCCAGCAGCTTGGTGGGACAAGCGGGGGACAATGAGCAGTTCTTC. Combining the CDR3 with reference TRBV5-1 and TRBJ2-1 gives the whole variable domain KAGVTQTPRYLIKTRGQQVTLSCSPISGHRSVSWYQQTPGQGLQFLFEYFSETQRNKGNFPGRFSGRQFSNSRSEMNVSTLELGDSALYLCASSLVGQAGDNEQFFGPGTRLTVL.

The chain couples TRBV7-2 to TRBJ1-3, with unresolved D. The germline gives CDR1 SGHTA, CDR2 FQGNSA. Trimming pared 5 bases from V and 2 bases from J, leaving 10 bases between. The CDR3 has 14 residues. The CDR3 coding sequence is TGTGCCAGCAGCCCGCAGACAACTGGAAACACCATATATTTT. It is translated as CASSPQTTGNTIYF.

The chain has TRBV28 and TRBJ1-4, with no clear D. Germline CDR1 MDHEN, CDR2 SYDVKM. V was clipped by 10 bases and J by 4 bases, with 7 bases between them. CDR3 length: 11 residues. The CDR3 bases are TGTGCCACCGGTAGTAATGAAAAACTGTTTTTT. As protein: CATGSNEKLFF.

The rearrangement links TRBV6-6 to TRBJ1-5, with 8 bases lining up with TRBD1. Per germline, CDR1 MNHNY and CDR2 SVGAGI (reference sequence). After removal of 6 bases from V and 2 bases from J, the junction contained 6 bases not matched to a gene. CDR3 length: 15 amino acids. Written as DNA, the CDR3 is TGTGCCAGCAGAGACAGGGGTGAGGGCAATCAGCCCCAGCATTTT. This gives the protein CASRDRGEGNQPQHF.

In DNA, the CDR3 is TGTGCCAGCAGTGAAGCGAGAGCCGGGACAGGGACCAACACTGAAGCTTTCTTT. Translation gives CASSEARAGTGTNTEAFF. This rearrangement joins TRBV2 to TRBJ1-1; 9 bases are shared with TRBD1. Losses at the gene ends were 0 bases for V and 2 bases for J; bases not matched to a gene: 10. Germline CDR1 is SNHLY and CDR2 is FYNNEI. The CDR3 has 18 residues.

This chain uses TRBV6-6 with TRBJ1-5; D might be TRBD1 (5 bases). Germline V lookup: CDR1 MNHNY, CDR2 SVGAGI (reference sequence). The CDR3 has 14 residues. Between the trimmed V and J ends, which lost 0 bases and 7 bases, there was a span of 10 bases. CDR3 nucleotide sequence: TGTGCCAGCAGTTACTCCAGGGTGGACCAGCCCCAGCATTTT. Translation: CASSYSRVDQPQHF.

The count of this clone is one. The chain combines TRBV5-1 with TRBJ1-3; 9 bases align to TRBD1. The CDR3 extends over 16 amino acids. The germline V gene has CDR1 SGHRS and CDR2 YFSETQ. V was pared by 2 bases and J by 2 bases, with 5 bases of the junction left unmatched. The CDR3: CASSLSGTGPGNTIYF. For the CDR3, the DNA is TGCGCCAGCAGCTTATCCGGGACAGGGCCTGGAAACACCATATATTTT.

The gene calls are TRBV7-2 and TRBJ2-7; 15 bases match TRBD2. The germline gives CDR1 SGHTA, CDR2 FQGNSA. CDR3 size: 15 residues. V was clipped by 4 bases and J by 6 bases; unmatched bases: 4. Here the CDR3 reads CASSSPGLAGGEQYF. The CDR3 DNA reads TGTGCCAGCAGCTCCCCGGGACTAGCGGGGGGCGAGCAGTACTTC.

The chain has TRBV5-4 and TRBJ2-7; 9 nucleotides agree with TRBD1. With 0 bases clipped from V and 6 bases from J, the junction kept 13 bases outside the gene matches. The germline V gene has CDR1 SGHNT and CDR2 YYREEE (reference sequence). The length of the CDR3 is 17 residues. The CDR3 loop is CASSLGGQGGLGSEQYF. CDR3 in DNA: TGTGCCAGCAGCTTGGGGGGACAGGGCGGACTTGGGAGCGAGCAGTACTTC.

This clone was detected only once. The chain employs TRBV7-2 and TRBJ1-1; D gene uncertain. The germline gives CDR1 SGHTA, CDR2 FQGNSA. Trimming left V 4 bases short and J 5 bases short, with 14 bases between. The CDR3 runs 14 residues. Written as DNA, the CDR3 is TGTGCCAGCAGCTCTCTCCCTCCGGGGACTGAAGCTTTCTTT. Protein product: CASSSLPPGTEAFF.

V gene TRBV30 combines with J gene TRBJ2-1; D possibly corresponds to TRBD1 (5 bases). Germline V lookup: CDR1 GTSNPN, CDR2 SVGIG (reference sequence). This CDR3 comprises 16 residues. V was pared by 1 base and J by 0 bases, with 13 bases between. CDR3 loop: CAWSARADFSYNEQFF. The CDR3 nucleotides read TGTGCCTGGAGTGCCAGGGCGGATTTCTCCTACAATGAGCAGTTCTTC.

The V and J genes are TRBV6-1 and TRBJ2-1; 16 bases line up with TRBD2. The ends lost 6 bases at V and 8 bases at J; junction bases unmatched: 1. From germline, CDR1 is MNHNS and CDR2 SASEGT. This CDR3 has 14 amino acids. The CDR3 DNA sequence: TGTGCCAGCAGCGGGACTAGCGGGAGGGATGAGCAGTTCTTC. This sequence encodes CASSGTSGRDEQFF.

The CDR3 region has the DNA TGTGCCAGCAGCGCCAGGACAGGGCCTGGCGAGCAGTACTTC. Its protein is CASSARTGPGEQYF. This chain connects TRBV11-3 to TRBJ2-7; 8 bases agree with TRBD1. The CDR3 length is 14 residues. Germline values: CDR1 SGHNT, CDR2 YENEEA. V lost 5 bases to trimming and J lost 6 bases; unmatched junction nucleotides: 9.

The CDR3 loop reads CASRWTGEAFF. In nucleotides, the CDR3 is TGCGCCAGCAGATGGACAGGGGAAGCTTTCTTT. The chain links TRBV5-1 to TRBJ1-1; the match to TRBD1 covers 8 bases. The V segment lost 5 bases and the J segment 8 bases; nucleotides outside the gene matches: 2. The CDR3 runs to 11 residues. CDR1 and CDR2 from the germline V gene are SGHRS and YFSETQ.

The rearrangement joins TRBV18 to TRBJ2-1; TRBD1 aligns across 10 bases. Germline loops: CDR1 KGHSH, CDR2 LQKENI. With 0 bases clipped from V and 9 bases from J, the junction kept 8 bases outside the gene matches. The CDR3 covers 16 residues. This chain's CDR3 is CASSPPGTGVGGEQFF. CDR3 nucleotides: TGTGCCAGCTCACCACCAGGGACAGGGGTCGGTGGTGAGCAGTTCTTC.

V is TRBV19 and J is TRBJ2-7; 7 bases align to TRBD2. CDR1 LNHDA and CDR2 SQIVND come from the germline V gene (reference sequence). Trimming took 8 bases from V and 0 from J; bases not matched to a gene: 10. CDR3 length equals 15 residues. CDR3 sequence: CASATSWGSSYEQYF. The CDR3 DNA is TGTGCCAGTGCGACTAGCTGGGGAAGCTCCTACGAGCAGTACTTC. The full variable domain, completed using reference TRBV19 and TRBJ2-7, is DGGITQSPKYLFRKEGQNVTLSCEQNLNHDAMYWYRQDPGQGLRLIYYSQIVNDFQKGDIAEGYSVSREKKESFPLTVTSAQKNPTAFYLCASATSWGSSYEQYFGPGTRLTVT.

The genes are TRBV19 and TRBJ2-7, with TRBD2 as a possible D gene (5 bases). Germline V gene data show CDR1 as LNHDA and CDR2 as SQIVND (reference sequence). V lost 3 bases and J 0 bases, leaving 9 bases between the germline ends. This CDR3 region has 14 residues. CDR3 protein: CASSIRAASYEQYF. The CDR3 coding sequence is TGTGCCAGTAGTATTAGAGCGGCCTCCTACGAGCAGTACTTC.

On this clone itself: Here the CDR3 omits its conserved ending phenylalanine or tryptophan, so a read error is the likely source. J is TRBJ1-1 and V is TRBV7-8; a possible D gene is TRBD1 (6 bases). Per the germline V gene, CDR1 is SGHVS and CDR2 is FQNEAQ. This CDR3 contains 14 residues. With 5 bases removed from V and 1 base from J, the gap between germline ends came to 11 bases. The CDR3 region is CASSLLQGNTEAFL. In DNA, the CDR3 is TGTGCCAGCAGCCTCCTACAGGGGAACACTGAAGCTTTCCTT.

The J gene is TRBJ2-1, the V gene TRBV7-3, with 7 bases matching TRBD1. V shed 5 bases and J 0 bases; nucleotides not matched to a gene: 10. The CDR3 is made up of 17 amino acids. Germline V CDR1 and CDR2: SGHTA, FQGTGA. The CDR3 region is CASSLFVGDSSYNEQFF. The CDR3 nucleotides are TGTGCCAGCAGCCTATTCGTCGGGGACAGCTCCTACAATGAGCAGTTCTTC.

The chain employs TRBV7-2 and TRBJ2-1; TRBD1 might be the D (5 bases). Trimming stripped 3 bases from V and 3 bases from J, with 15 bases between. Per the germline V gene, CDR1 is SGHTA and CDR2 is FQGNSA. CDR3 length equals 16 residues. This CDR3 is CASSFSVRGYYNEQFF. As DNA, the CDR3 is TGTGCCAGCAGCTTTTCAGTAAGGGGTTACTACAATGAGCAGTTCTTC.

The chain employs TRBV28 and TRBJ2-5, with D perhaps TRBD2 (6 bases). The CDR3 runs to 17 residues. V dropped 3 bases and J dropped 4 bases, with 21 bases sitting between them. Per the germline V gene, CDR1 is MDHEN and CDR2 is SYDVKM. CDR3 nucleotide sequence: TGTGCCAGCAGTTTCTGGGGGACTCGGCGTGATCTAGAGACCCAGTACTTC. Residues: CASSFWGTRRDLETQYF.

V and J are TRBV13 and TRBJ2-7, with 8 positions matching TRBD2. The germline V gene has CDR1 PRHDT and CDR2 FYEKMQ (reference sequence). The CDR3 runs 14 residues. V trimming: 6 bases; J trimming: 3 bases; junction bases outside the gene matches: 7. The CDR3 sequence: CASSRTSRFYEQYF. DNA for the CDR3: TGTGCCAGCAGTAGGACTAGCCGGTTCTACGAGCAGTACTTC. The full variable domain, in which reference TRBV13 and TRBJ2-7 provide the parts outside the CDR3, is AAGVIQSPRHLIKEKRETATLKCYPIPRHDTVYWYQQGPGQDPQFLISFYEKMQSDKGSIPDRFSAQQFSDYHSELNMSSLELGDSALYFCASSRTSRFYEQYFGPGTRLTVT.

This chain links TRBV30 with TRBJ2-5, with 7 bases matching TRBD1. V shed 2 bases and J 2 bases; nucleotides not matched to a gene: 5. The CDR3 has 14 residues. Germline CDR1 reads GTSNPN; CDR2 reads SVGIG (reference sequence). CDR3 region: CAWSPPDRQETQYF. The CDR3 region has the DNA TGTGCCTGGAGTCCCCCGGACAGGCAAGAGACCCAGTACTTC.

The V call is TRBV7-2, the J call TRBJ2-7; TRBD2 matches at 8 bases. Germline V CDR1 and CDR2: SGHTA, FQGNSA. This CDR3 spans 15 amino acids. With V trimmed by 2 bases and J by 3 bases, 6 bases remained unmatched. CDR3 region: CASSLSSSGSYEQYF. The DNA of the CDR3 is TGTGCCAGCAGCTTATCATCAAGCGGGAGCTACGAGCAGTACTTC.

The chain uses TRBV6-5 and TRBJ2-3; D unresolved. The length of the CDR3 is 13 residues. Looked up from germline, CDR1 is MNHEY and CDR2 is SVGAGI. The V end was cut by 10 bases, the J end by 1 base, with 12 bases between. This chain's CDR3 is CATVLRGTDTQYF. The CDR3 DNA reads TGTGCCACTGTACTTCGGGGCACAGATACGCAGTATTTT.

The chain carries TRBV7-2 and TRBJ2-5, with D hard to call. Germline assignment: CDR1 SGHTA and CDR2 FQGNSA. Trimming shortened V by 3 bases and J by 7 bases, and 12 bases separated the two germline ends. The CDR3 length is 13 residues. CDR3 sequence: CASSFPGLGTQYF. In nucleotides, the CDR3 is TGTGCCAGCAGCTTTCCGGGTCTCGGGACCCAGTACTTC. Looking up the rest from reference TRBV7-2 and TRBJ2-5 gives the full variable domain: GAGVSQSPSNKVTEKGKDVELRCDPISGHTALYWYRQSLGQGLEFLIYFQGNSAPDKSGLPSDRFSAERTGGSVSTLTIQRTQQEDSAVYLCASSFPGLGTQYFGPGTRLLVL.

As concerns this clone: The DNA is omitted, as the CDR3 cannot be located on it reliably, and the CDR3 follows TCRdb's listing. The chain employs TRBV6-1 and TRBJ2-7; the table gives TRBD2 as D, unverified against the DNA. Counting both end residues, the CDR3 totals 15 amino acids. From germline, CDR1 is MNHNS and CDR2 SASEGT. The CDR3 is CASRVASGISYERYF.

The chain carries TRBV7-9 and TRBJ2-5; 7 nucleotides agree with TRBD2. The CDR3 consists of 15 residues. The germline V gene has CDR1 SEHNR and CDR2 FQNEAQ (reference sequence). Trimming took 4 bases from V and 5 from J; bases not matched to a gene: 10. This CDR3 reads CASSSALGLVETQYF. CDR3 nucleotides: TGTGCCAGCAGCTCCGCTCTTGGACTAGTTGAGACCCAGTACTTC.